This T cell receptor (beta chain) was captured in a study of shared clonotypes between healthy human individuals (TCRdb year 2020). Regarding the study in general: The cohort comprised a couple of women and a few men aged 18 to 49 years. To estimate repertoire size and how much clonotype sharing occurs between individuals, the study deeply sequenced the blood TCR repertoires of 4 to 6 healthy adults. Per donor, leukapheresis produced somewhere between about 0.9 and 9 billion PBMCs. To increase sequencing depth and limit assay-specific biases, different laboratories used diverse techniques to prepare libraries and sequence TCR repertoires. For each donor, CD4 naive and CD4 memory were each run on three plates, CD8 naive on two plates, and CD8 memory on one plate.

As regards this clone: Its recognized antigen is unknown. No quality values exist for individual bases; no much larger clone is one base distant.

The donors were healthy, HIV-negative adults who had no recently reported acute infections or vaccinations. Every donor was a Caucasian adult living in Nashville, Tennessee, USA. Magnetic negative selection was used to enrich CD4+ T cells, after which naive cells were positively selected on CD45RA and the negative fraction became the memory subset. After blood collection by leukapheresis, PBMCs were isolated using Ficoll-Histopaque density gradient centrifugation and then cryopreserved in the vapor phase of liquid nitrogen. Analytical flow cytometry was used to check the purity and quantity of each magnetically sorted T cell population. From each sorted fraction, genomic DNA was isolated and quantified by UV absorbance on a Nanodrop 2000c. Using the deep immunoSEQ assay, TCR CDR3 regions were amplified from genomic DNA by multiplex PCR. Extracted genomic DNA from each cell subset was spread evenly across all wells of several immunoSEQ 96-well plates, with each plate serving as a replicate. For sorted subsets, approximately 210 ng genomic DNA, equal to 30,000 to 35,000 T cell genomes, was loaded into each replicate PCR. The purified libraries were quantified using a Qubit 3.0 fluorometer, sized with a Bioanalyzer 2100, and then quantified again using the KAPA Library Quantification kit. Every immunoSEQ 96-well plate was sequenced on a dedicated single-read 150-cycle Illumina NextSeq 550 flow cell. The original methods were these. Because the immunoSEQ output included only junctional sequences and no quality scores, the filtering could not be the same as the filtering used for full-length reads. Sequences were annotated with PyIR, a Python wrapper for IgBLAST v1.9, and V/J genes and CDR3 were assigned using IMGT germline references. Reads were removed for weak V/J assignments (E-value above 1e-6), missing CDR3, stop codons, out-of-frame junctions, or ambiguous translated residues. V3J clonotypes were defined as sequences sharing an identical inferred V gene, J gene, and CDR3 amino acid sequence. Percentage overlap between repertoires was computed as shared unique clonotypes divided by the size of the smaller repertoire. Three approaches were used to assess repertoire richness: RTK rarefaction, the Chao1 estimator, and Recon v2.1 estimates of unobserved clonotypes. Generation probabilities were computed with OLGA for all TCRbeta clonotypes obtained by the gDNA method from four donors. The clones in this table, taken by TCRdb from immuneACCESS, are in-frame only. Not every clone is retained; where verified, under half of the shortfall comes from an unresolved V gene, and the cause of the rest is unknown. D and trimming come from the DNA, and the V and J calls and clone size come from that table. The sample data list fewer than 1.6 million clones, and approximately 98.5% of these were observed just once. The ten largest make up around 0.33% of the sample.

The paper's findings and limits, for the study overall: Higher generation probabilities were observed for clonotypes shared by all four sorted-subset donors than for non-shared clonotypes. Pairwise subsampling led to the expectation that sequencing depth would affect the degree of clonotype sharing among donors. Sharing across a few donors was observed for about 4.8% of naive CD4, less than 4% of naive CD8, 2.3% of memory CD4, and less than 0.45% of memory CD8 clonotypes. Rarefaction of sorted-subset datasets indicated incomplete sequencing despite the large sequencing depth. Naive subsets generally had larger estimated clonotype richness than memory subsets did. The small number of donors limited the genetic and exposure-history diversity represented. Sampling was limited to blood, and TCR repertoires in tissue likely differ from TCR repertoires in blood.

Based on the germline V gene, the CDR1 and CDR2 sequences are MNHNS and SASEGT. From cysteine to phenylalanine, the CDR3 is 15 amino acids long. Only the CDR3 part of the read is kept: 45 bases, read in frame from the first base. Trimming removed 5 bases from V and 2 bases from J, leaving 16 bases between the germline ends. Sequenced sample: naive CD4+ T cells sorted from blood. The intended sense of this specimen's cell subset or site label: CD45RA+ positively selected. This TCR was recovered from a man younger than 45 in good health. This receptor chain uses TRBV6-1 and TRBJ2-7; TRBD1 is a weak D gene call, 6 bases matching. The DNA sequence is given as TGTGCCAGCAGTATAAATATGGACAGAACCTACGAGCAGTACTTC. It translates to CASSINMDRTYEQYF.